Described below is a single T cell receptor beta chain sequence and its context. The table lists this clone with a count of one. Its specific antigen is unknown. Per-base qualities were not stored, and no clone one base away is much larger. Using the deep immunoSEQ assay, multiplex PCR amplified TCR CDR3 regions from genomic DNA. Genomic DNA extracted from each cell subset was distributed evenly over all wells of several immunoSEQ 96-well plates, and each plate served as one replicate. For sorted subsets, about 220 ng of genomic DNA, equivalent to 25,000 to 30,000 T cell genomes, went into each replicate PCR. Purified libraries were quantified with a Qubit 3.0 fluorometer, sized on a Bioanalyzer 2100, and re-quantified with the KAPA Library Quantification kit. Every immunoSEQ 96-well plate was sequenced on a separate single-read 150-cycle Illumina NextSeq 550 flow cell. The original pipeline was this. Because only junctional sequences without quality scores were contained in the immunoSEQ output, filtering matching that applied to full-length reads could not be performed. Sequences were annotated with PyIR, a Python wrapper for IgBLAST v1.9, and V/J genes and CDR3 were assigned using IMGT germline references. Reads were removed for weak V/J assignments (E-value above 1e-6), missing CDR3, stop codons, out-of-frame junctions, or ambiguous translated residues. V3J clonotypes were defined as sequences sharing the same inferred V gene, J gene, and CDR3 amino acid sequence. The percentage overlap between two repertoires was calculated by dividing the number of shared unique clonotypes by the size of the smaller repertoire. RTK rarefaction, the Chao1 estimator, and Recon v2.1 estimates of unobserved clonotypes were used to assess repertoire richness. Generation probabilities were computed with OLGA for all TCRbeta clonotypes obtained by the gDNA method from several donors. TCRdb stores this immuneACCESS table with in-frame sequences only. Part of the clones is absent; in the studies checked, under half of the shortfall reflects unresolved V genes, and no reason is known for the rest. V and J calls and clone size are as listed in that table; D and trimming were resolved from the DNA. The sample table lists hundreds of thousands of clones, approximately 96% of them with a count of one. The ten largest clonotypes hold over 0.09% of the sample.

The CDR3 measures 13 amino acids from cysteine to phenylalanine. CDR3 DNA is the only sequence kept; it has 39 bases, read in frame from the first base. The germline V gene yields SNHLY for CDR1 and FYNNEI for CDR2. A distance of 13 bases separates the germline ends of V and J, which lose 7 bases and 3 bases respectively. This sample stems from a study of shared clonotypes between healthy human individuals (dated by TCRdb to the early 2020s). About the investigation overall: The cohort included a few men and a couple of women between 18 and 49 years of age. Per donor, three plates each were used for CD4 naive and CD4 memory, two for CD8 naive, and one for CD8 memory. Blood TCR repertoires of five healthy adults were deeply sequenced to estimate repertoire size and the extent of clonotype sharing between individuals. To increase sequencing depth and limit assay-specific biases, different laboratories used diverse techniques to prepare libraries and sequence TCR repertoires. Each donor's leukapheresis produced roughly between roughly 0.9 and 9 billion PBMCs.

Overall results and qualifications from the work: Pairwise subsampling indicated that sequencing depth was expected to affect the degree of clonotype sharing among donors. The small number of donors limited the genetic and exposure-history diversity represented. Only blood was sampled, and tissue TCR repertoires likely differ from those in blood. Sharing across several donors was observed for approximately 5% of naive CD4, 3% to 4% of naive CD8, over 2% of memory CD4, and roughly 0.4% of memory CD8 clonotypes. Rarefaction of sorted-subset datasets indicated incomplete sequencing despite the large sequencing depth. Compared with non-shared clonotypes, clonotypes shared by all four sorted-subset donors had higher generation probabilities. Larger estimated clonotype richness was generally found for naive subsets than for memory subsets.

CD8 naive samples consisted of CD45RO-negative cells that were positively selected for CCR7, yielding a CD45RA+CCR7+ population without TemRA cells. Healthy HIV-negative adults with no recently reported acute infections or vaccinations were included as donors. Every donor was a Caucasian adult residing in Nashville, Tennessee, USA. Blood was collected by leukapheresis, and PBMCs were isolated by Ficoll-Histopaque density gradient centrifugation and then cryopreserved in liquid nitrogen vapor phase. Analytical flow cytometry was used to check the purity and quantity of each magnetically sorted T cell population. Genomic DNA was isolated from every sorted fraction and measured by UV absorbance on a Nanodrop 2000c.

Specimen: naive CD8+ T cells sorted from blood. The sample's cell subset or site label, in plain terms: CD45RA+CCR7+. The sequence is built from TRBV2 and TRBJ2-7, with the D gene call left open. The TCR sequence derives from a woman aged 25 to 39 in good health. The CDR3 sequence is CASNLEVSYEQYF. The DNA reads TGTGCCAGCAATTTAGAGGTGAGCTACGAGCAGTACTTC.